This TCR beta chain is from a study of cytomegalovirus exposure and HLA in healthy donors. The junction had 1 base not matched to a gene; V was cut back by 5 bases and J by 4 bases. The CDR3 is 12 residues long. Germline V gene sequence: CDR1 MNHNS, CDR2 SASEGT. PCR amplification relied on 60 Vbeta primers (plus 13 Jbeta primers). Assay used: immunoSEQ multiplex PCR; TCRdb lists only in-frame clones, some missing. The sample yields 150,000 to 200,000 clones, 82% seen once. The chain combines TRBV6-1 with TRBJ2-7; TRBD1 agrees at 8 bases. Sequenced: PBMCs. The TCR comes from a man aged 40-55 years in good health and CMV-seronegative. The CDR3, as DNA: TGTGCCAGCAGTAGGGACAGGTACGAGCAGTACTTC. It specifies CASSRDRYEQYF.